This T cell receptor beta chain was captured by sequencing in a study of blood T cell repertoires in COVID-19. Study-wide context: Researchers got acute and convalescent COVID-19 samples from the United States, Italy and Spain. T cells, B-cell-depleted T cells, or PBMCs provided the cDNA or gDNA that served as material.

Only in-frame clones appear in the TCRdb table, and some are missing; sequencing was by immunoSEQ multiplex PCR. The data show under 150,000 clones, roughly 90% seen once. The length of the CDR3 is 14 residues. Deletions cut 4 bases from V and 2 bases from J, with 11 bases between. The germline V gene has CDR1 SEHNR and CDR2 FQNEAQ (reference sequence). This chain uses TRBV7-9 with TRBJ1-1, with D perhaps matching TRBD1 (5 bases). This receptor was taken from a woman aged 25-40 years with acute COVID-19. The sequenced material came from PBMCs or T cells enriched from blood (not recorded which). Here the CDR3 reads CASSSPGENTEAFF. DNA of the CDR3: TGTGCCAGCAGCTCCCCGGGGGAAAACACTGAAGCTTTCTTT.